The next 25 T cell receptor beta chains were all read from a single sample in a study of CD8+ T cells in alopecia areata (dated by TCRdb to 2016 to 2019). The library was made by the immunoSEQ multiplex PCR assay. RNA was extracted from all samples and reverse transcribed into cDNA, which served as template for TCR sequencing. TCRdb carries this immuneACCESS record with in-frame sequences only. Its versions omit some clonotypes, under half of them owing to an unresolved V gene in the studies checked, with the rest unexplained. In this sample the table shows 200,000 to 300,000 clones, and no singletons are among them. The ten largest make up 1.2% of the sample. Pooled mouse cutaneous lymph node cells were stained for CD4, CD8alpha, NKG2D, NKG2ACE and other markers, then sorted on a BD Influx. What was sequenced was CD4+ T cells sorted from a lymph node. These receptors were obtained from a C3H/HeJ mouse with alopecia areata. This strain has the MHC haplotype H2-k.

With respect to this clone: Gene names and germline match the mouse. The observed sequence ends 4 residues before the CDR3 terminus, with the missing tail filled in from the germline J gene. Other DNA sequences in this sample translate to the same CDR3. The chain uses TRBV1 and TRBJ2-5; no clear D gene. Germline CDR1 and CDR2: NSQYPW and LRSPGD (reference sequence). This CDR3 is 11 amino acids long. The DNA read from the CDR3 is TGCACCTGCAGTGACAGAGAC. It yields the protein CTCSDRD. From start to end, the CDR3 is CTCSDRDTQYF.

This clone was picked up a small number of times. The gene names given are mouse names. The observed sequence ends 4 residues before the CDR3 terminus, with the missing tail filled in from the germline J gene. The rearrangement links TRBV13-1 to TRBJ1-1; D is uncertain. This CDR3 has 14 residues. V lost 1 base and J lost 2, with 9 bases in between. Germline V lookup: CDR1 NSHNY, CDR2 SYGAGN. The CDR3 loop is CASSDLRHNTEVFF. The covered CDR3 bases are TGTGCCAGCAGTGATCTCCGACACAACACA.

This clone has only a few counts. The gene symbols are mouse symbols. The read is 4 residues too short to cover the CDR3 end, so that end is filled in from the germline J gene. V is TRBV13-1 and J is TRBJ1-2; a possible D gene is TRBD1 (6 bases). The CDR3 length is 14 residues. Germline CDR1 is NSHNY and CDR2 is SYGAGN. The CDR3: CASSDAGGAGDYTF. The DNA read from the CDR3 is TGTGCCAGCAGTGATGCTGGGGGGGCTGGC.

Comment on this clone: Gene names are the mouse ones. The missing CDR3 end, 4 residues past where the read stops, is filled in from the germline J gene. The chain carries TRBV13-2 and TRBJ2-7, with a weak D call TRBD2 (5 bases). The CDR3 covers 13 residues. Germline assignment: CDR1 NNHNN and CDR2 SYGAGS (reference sequence). The sequenced CDR3 bases are TGTGCCAGCGGTGATGATGCTGGGTAT. Translation gives CASGDDAGY. The whole CDR3 sequence reads CASGDDAGYEQYF.

This clone was seen only a few times. Mouse names are used for the genes. Read coverage stops 4 residues before the CDR3 terminus; the germline J gene supplies the remainder. The V gene is TRBV31, the J gene TRBJ1-1, with D unresolved. Trimming pared 1 base from V and 1 base from J, leaving 7 bases between. The CDR3 covers 13 residues. Germline-derived CDR1 and CDR2 are GKSSPN and SITVG. CDR3 DNA, as far as it was read: TGTGCCTGGAGTCACGCAGGGAACACA. Translated: CAWSHAGNT. From start to end, the CDR3 is CAWSHAGNTEVFF.

Notes on this clone: Each gene name is a mouse one. This CDR3 is also generated by other DNA sequences in the sample. Partial CDR3 DNA: TGTGCCAGCAGTACACAAGCAAACACCGGG. It yields the protein CASSTQANTG. The whole CDR3 reads CASSTQANTGQLYF. This chain links TRBV19 with TRBJ2-2; no reliable D call. Coverage ceases 4 residues before the CDR3 finishes, and the germline J gene fills in the end. The V end lost 3 bases, the J end lost 0 bases, and 6 bases lay between the germline ends. Germline-derived CDR1 and CDR2 are FNHDT and SITEND (reference sequence). This CDR3 region has 14 residues.

This clone turned up a few times. The gene symbols are mouse symbols. The covered CDR3 bases are TGTGCCAGCAGTGTAGACTGGGGGGGAAAAGAC. Amino acids: CASSVDWGGKD. The whole CDR3 region reads CASSVDWGGKDTQYF. The chain couples TRBV13-1 to TRBJ2-5; 11 nucleotides agree with TRBD2. The CDR3 is cut off 4 residues early in the read; its end comes from the germline J gene. The germline V gene has CDR1 NSHNY and CDR2 SYGAGN. The CDR3 sequence is 15 residues long.

This clone was counted a few times. These gene names are mouse names. The read comes to an end 4 residues before the CDR3 does, leaving the germline J gene to fill in the end. V and J are TRBV17 and TRBJ2-5; 10 positions match TRBD2. CDR1 MNHDT and CDR2 YYDKIL come from the germline V gene. This CDR3 has 16 residues. V lost 5 bases to trimming and J lost 2 bases; unmatched junction nucleotides: 7. The CDR3 is CASSPLGGRPQDTQYF. The sequenced part of the CDR3 DNA is TGTGCTAGCAGTCCTCTGGGGGGGCGCCCCCAAGAC.

This clone was recorded many times. Mouse gene names and germline throughout. The read terminates 4 residues before the CDR3 end, so the remaining end is supplied by the germline J gene. This sample also contains other DNA sequences that code for the same CDR3. This sequence joins TRBV5 and TRBJ2-7; 8 nucleotides agree with TRBD2. CDR1 and CDR2 (germline): LGHNA, YNLKQL (reference sequence). J lost 3 bases, V lost 2 bases, and 0 bases had no gene match. This CDR3 has 13 residues. The CDR3 bases that were read are TGTGCCAGCAGCCAAACTGGGGGCTAT. It encodes CASSQTGGY. The full CDR3 sequence reads CASSQTGGYEQYF.

This clone was seen only a few times. The gene symbols are mouse symbols. The DNA ends 3 residues before the CDR3 does, and the rest of the CDR3 is filled in from the germline J gene. The chain couples TRBV13-1 to TRBJ1-6; possible D gene TRBD1, 6 bases. TRBJ1-6 counts as an open reading frame of uncertain function. V lost 2 bases and J lost 3, with 9 bases in between. Germline V gene data show CDR1 as NSHNY and CDR2 as SYGAGN. The CDR3 sequence is 15 residues long. The CDR3: CASSEGGGYNSPLYF. The DNA read from the CDR3 is TGTGCCAGCAGTGAAGGGGGTGGCTATAATTCGCCC.

This clone was observed a handful of times. Mouse germline and gene names are used. From the germline J gene comes the end of the CDR3, since the read stops 4 residues before it. The rearrangement links TRBV31 to TRBJ2-1; 11 bases fit TRBD2. Germline values: CDR1 GKSSPN, CDR2 SITVG. The V and J ends lost 5 bases and 4 bases, in that order; junction bases with no gene match: 1. The CDR3 totals 13 residues. The CDR3 DNA, read in part, is TGTGCCTGGGGGGACTGGGGGTATGCT. It specifies CAWGDWGYA. The full CDR3 protein is CAWGDWGYAEQFF.

To note about this clone: Gene names are the mouse ones. The read ends 4 residues early relative to the CDR3; the germline J gene fills the gap. At the DNA level, this CDR3 is encoded by other sequences in the same sample as well. The rearrangement uses TRBV17 and TRBJ2-4; 7 bases fit TRBD2. V dropped 2 bases and J dropped 1; count of bases not matched to a gene: 3. Germline CDR1 and CDR2: MNHDT and YYDKIL. The CDR3 contains 15 residues. The chain's CDR3 is CASSRRLGGQNTLYF. Partial CDR3 DNA: TGTGCTAGCAGTAGACGGCTGGGGGGTCAAAAC.

As to this clone: Gene labels here are mouse ones. The covered CDR3 bases are TGTGCCAGCTCTCTTCCGGGACAGGGGCCT. This translates into CASSLPGQGP. The entire CDR3 sequence reads CASSLPGQGPEQFF. This chain links TRBV12-1 with TRBJ2-1, with TRBD1 matching 10 bases. The read terminates 4 residues ahead of where the CDR3 ends, so the germline J gene completes it. CDR1 and CDR2 (germline): SGHSN, HYEKVE. The CDR3 extends over 14 amino acids.

This clone appeared a few times. Gene names refer to mouse genes. The read ends 4 residues before the CDR3 terminus; that terminus is restored from the germline J gene. The chain joins TRBV19 to TRBJ2-3, with D hard to call. Germline-derived CDR1 and CDR2 are FNHDT and SITEND (reference sequence). This CDR3 contains 14 residues. The V gene lost 2 bases and the J gene lost 0 bases, with 7 bases spanning the gap. CDR3 DNA (partial): TGTGCCAGCAGTATTTCCAATAGTGCAGAA. It translates to CASSISNSAE. The whole CDR3 is CASSISNSAETLYF.

As for this clone: Mouse gene names and germline throughout. The CDR3 end falls 4 residues outside the read, so it is completed with the germline J gene. The rearrangement uses TRBV19 and TRBJ1-2; TRBD1 matches 9 bases. Germline loops: CDR1 FNHDT, CDR2 SITEND (reference sequence). The CDR3 spans 15 residues. V lost 5 bases and J lost 4; bases outside the gene matches: 9. The CDR3 loop reads CASSTNRGRGSDYTF. The CDR3 DNA, read in part, is TGTGCCAGCAGCACAAACAGGGGGCGGGGCTCC.

To note about this clone: The genes and germline here are from mouse. With the read ending 4 residues before the CDR3 end, the germline J gene is used to fill in that end. The chain is built from TRBV13-1 and TRBJ1-2; 9 bases fit TRBD1. The junction had 7 bases not matched to a gene; V was cut back by 1 base and J by 3 bases. CDR1 and CDR2 (germline): NSHNY, SYGAGN. The CDR3 is 16 amino acids. The CDR3 sequence: CASSDFPGQGDSDYTF. The sequenced part of the CDR3 DNA is TGTGCCAGCAGTGATTTCCCGGGACAGGGAGACTCC.

Concerning this clone itself: All gene names here are mouse names. The CDR3 end is not reached by the read, which stops 4 residues before it; the germline J gene fills it in. The chain links TRBV1 to TRBJ2-1; 9 nucleotides match TRBD2. CDR1 NSQYPW and CDR2 LRSPGD come from the germline V gene (reference sequence). The CDR3 consists of 16 residues. V trimming: 0 bases; J trimming: 3 bases; junction bases outside the gene matches: 3. The chain's CDR3 is CTCSADLGGPYAEQFF. Partial CDR3 DNA: TGCACCTGCAGTGCAGATTTGGGGGGGCCCTATGCT.

Worth noting for this clone: The listed genes are named as in mouse. The read comes to an end 4 residues before the CDR3 does, leaving the germline J gene to fill in the end. The V gene is TRBV19, the J gene TRBJ2-3; 9 bases are a match to TRBD1. CDR1 FNHDT and CDR2 SITEND come from the germline V gene (reference sequence). This CDR3 contains 14 residues. Trimming took 8 bases from V and 0 from J; bases not matched to a gene: 4. Partial CDR3 DNA: TGTGCCAGTTTACAGGGGGCAAGTGCAGAA. It translates to CASLQGASAE. The whole CDR3 protein reads CASLQGASAETLYF.

As regards this clone: Gene names are mouse gene names. The CDR3 end falls 4 residues outside the read, so it is completed with the germline J gene. V usage is TRBV17 and J usage is TRBJ2-7; 8 positions match TRBD2. CDR1 MNHDT and CDR2 YYDKIL come from the germline V gene. The CDR3 loop spans 14 amino acids. The CDR3: CASSRRIWGDEQYF. The sequenced CDR3 bases are TGTGCTAGCAGTAGAAGGATCTGGGGGGAT. The complete variable domain, with remaining parts taken from reference TRBV17 and TRBJ2-7, reads DTTVKQNPRYKLARVGKPVNLICSQTMNHDTMYWYQKKPNQAPKLLLFYYDKILNREADTFEKFQSSRPNNSFCSLYIGSAGLEYSAMYLCASSRRIWGDEQYFGPGTRLTVL.

On this clone: Here the gene names and germline are mouse. The CDR3 end falls 4 residues outside the read, so it is completed with the germline J gene. The same CDR3 arises from other DNA sequences in this sample as well. This chain joins TRBV13-1 and TRBJ2-2; weak D call: TRBD1 (6 bases). The CDR3 consists of 15 residues. CDR1 and CDR2 from the germline V gene are NSHNY and SYGAGN. V gave up 5 bases and J gave up 0 bases, with 11 bases separating them. The CDR3 here is CASSRDIANTGQLYF. CDR3 bases read: TGTGCCAGCAGCCGGGACATTGCAAACACCGGG.

This clone appeared a few times. Any gene name here is a mouse gene name. The read falls 3 residues short of the CDR3 end, and the missing part is taken from the germline J gene. This chain uses TRBV13-3 with TRBJ1-6, with D maybe TRBD1 (5 bases). TRBJ1-6 is sorted into the ORF group, with uncertain function. This CDR3 contains 13 residues. V lost 5 bases to trimming and J lost 2 bases, with 5 bases between them. The germline gives CDR1 NNHDY, CDR2 SYVADS. CDR3 DNA (partial): TGTGCCAGCAGACAGGCCTATAATTCGCCC. It specifies CASRQAYNSP. The entire CDR3 is CASRQAYNSPLYF.

About this clone: The listed genes are named as in mouse. The read is 3 residues too short to cover the CDR3 end, so that end is filled in from the germline J gene. This sequence joins TRBV19 and TRBJ1-6; TRBD1 agrees at 10 bases. TRBJ1-6 falls under the ORF class, with uncertain function. Germline V gene sequence: CDR1 FNHDT, CDR2 SITEND (reference sequence). The CDR3 has 15 residues. The junction had 2 bases not matched to a gene; V was cut back by 0 bases and J by 8 bases. CDR3 region: CASSIEDRGDSPLYF. The DNA read from the CDR3 is TGTGCCAGCAGTATAGAGGACAGGGGGGATTCGCCC.

This clone was detected only a few times. Gene names and germline refer to mouse. Other DNA sequences of this sample code for an identical CDR3. Partial CDR3 DNA: TGTGCTAGCAGTACACAGGGGGACCAAGAC. Translated, it gives CASSTQGDQD. The full CDR3 sequence reads CASSTQGDQDTQYF. The genes are TRBV17 and TRBJ2-5; 8 bases line up with TRBD1. The read finishes 4 residues shy of the CDR3 end, and the germline J gene is used to complete it. Trimming at V came to 4 bases and at J to 1 base, leaving 1 base not matched to a gene. CDR1 is MNHDT, CDR2 YYDKIL, per germline. The CDR3 spans 14 residues.

This clone was counted only a few times. The genes are named according to mouse. Coverage ceases 4 residues before the CDR3 finishes, and the germline J gene fills in the end. The chain couples TRBV13-1 to TRBJ2-4, with 8 bases matching TRBD1. The CDR3 has 13 residues. CDR1 is NSHNY and CDR2 is SYGAGN in the germline V gene. The covered CDR3 bases are TGTGCCAGCAGTGCCCAGGGGGCGAAC. Protein product: CASSAQGAN. The whole CDR3 sequence reads CASSAQGANTLYF.

Regarding this clone: Mouse gene names and germline throughout. The read comes to an end 4 residues before the CDR3 does, leaving the germline J gene to fill in the end. This chain uses TRBV13-3 with TRBJ2-2; D remains ambiguous. V was shortened by 4 bases and J by 3 bases, with 4 bases between the two germline ends. The CDR3 covers 12 residues. From germline, CDR1 is NNHDY and CDR2 SYVADS. Partial CDR3 DNA: TGTGCCAGCAGTCCAGACACCGGG. This encodes CASSPDTG. The CDR3 in its entirety is CASSPDTGQLYF.